The present entry profiles one TCR beta chain with its context. The assay was immunoSEQ multiplex PCR, and TCRdb's table has in-frame clones only and misses some. The table has 130,000 or so clones, roughly 78% seen once. This record belongs to a study of blood T cell repertoires in COVID-19. In germline, CDR1 is SGDLS, CDR2 YYNGEE. The V gene lost 4 bases and the J gene lost 0 bases, with 14 bases spanning the gap. The CDR3 spans 16 residues. The source material was peripheral blood. This TCR was sampled from a man in his sixties with active or convalescent COVID-19. The chain is built from TRBV9 and TRBJ1-3; D gene uncertain. Here the CDR3 DNA reads TGTGCCAGCAGCCAAGAGGGTAGTTTCTCTGGAAACACCATATATTTT. Its translation is CASSQEGSFSGNTIYF.